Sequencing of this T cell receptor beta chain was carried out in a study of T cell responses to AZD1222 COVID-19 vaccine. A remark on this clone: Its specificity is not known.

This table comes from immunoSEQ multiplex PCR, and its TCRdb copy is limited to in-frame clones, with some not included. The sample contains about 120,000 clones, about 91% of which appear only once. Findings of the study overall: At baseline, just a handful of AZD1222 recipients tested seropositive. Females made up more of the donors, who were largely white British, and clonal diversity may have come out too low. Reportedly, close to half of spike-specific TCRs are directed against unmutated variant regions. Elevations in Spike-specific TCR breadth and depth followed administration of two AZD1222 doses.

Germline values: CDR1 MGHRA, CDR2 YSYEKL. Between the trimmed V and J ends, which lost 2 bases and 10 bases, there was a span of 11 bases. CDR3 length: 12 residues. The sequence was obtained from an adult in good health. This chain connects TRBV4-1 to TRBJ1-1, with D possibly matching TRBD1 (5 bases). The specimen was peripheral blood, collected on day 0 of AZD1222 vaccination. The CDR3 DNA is TGCGCCAGCAGCCAAACAGGAGAGGTAGCTTTCTTT. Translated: CASSQTGEVAFF.